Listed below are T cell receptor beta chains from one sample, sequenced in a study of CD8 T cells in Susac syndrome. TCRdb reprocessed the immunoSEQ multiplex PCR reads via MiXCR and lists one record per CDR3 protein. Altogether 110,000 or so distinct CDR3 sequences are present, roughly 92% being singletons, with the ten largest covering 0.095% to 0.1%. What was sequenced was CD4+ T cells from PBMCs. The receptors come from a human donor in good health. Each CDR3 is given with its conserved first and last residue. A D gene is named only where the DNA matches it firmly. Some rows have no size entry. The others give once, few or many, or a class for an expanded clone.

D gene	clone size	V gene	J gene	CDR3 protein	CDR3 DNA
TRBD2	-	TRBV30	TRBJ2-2	CAWSALAGGDTGELFF	TGTGCCTGGAGTGCCCTAGCGGGAGGGGACACCGGGGAGCTGTTTTTT
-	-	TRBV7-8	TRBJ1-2	CASAPASLANYGYTF	TGTGCCAGTGCCCCGGCATCGTTAGCTAACTATGGCTACACCTTC
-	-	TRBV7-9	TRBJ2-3	CASTNAGGVSTDTQYF	TGTGCCAGCACCAACGCGGGCGGGGTGAGCACAGATACGCAGTATTTT
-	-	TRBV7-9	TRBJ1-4	CASRGPNEKLFF	TGTGCCAGCAGAGGCCCCAATGAAAAACTGTTTTTT
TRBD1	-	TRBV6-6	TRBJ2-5	CASSRSGGQETQYF	TGTGCCAGCAGTCGGTCAGGGGGTCAGGAGACCCAGTACTTC
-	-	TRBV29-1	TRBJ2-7	CSASSGAPYEQYF	TGCAGCGCAAGTAGCGGAGCCCCCTACGAGCAGTACTTC
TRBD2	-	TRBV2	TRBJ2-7	CATAVAGDGPYEQYF	TGTGCCACAGCAGTAGCGGGAGATGGCCCCTACGAGCAGTACTTC
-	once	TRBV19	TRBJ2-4	CASSMIQGQIQYF	TGTGCCAGTAGTATGATACAGGGTCAAATTCAGTACTTC
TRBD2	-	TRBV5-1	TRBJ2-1	CASRLLAGEGEQFF	TGCGCCAGCAGACTACTAGCGGGAGAGGGGGAGCAGTTCTTC
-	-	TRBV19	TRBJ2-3	CASSIAGINTDTQYF	TGTGCCAGTAGCATAGCTGGGATTAACACAGATACGCAGTATTTT
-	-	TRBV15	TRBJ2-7	CATSRDGESSEQYF	TGTGCCACCAGCAGAGATGGGGAATCGAGCGAGCAGTACTTC
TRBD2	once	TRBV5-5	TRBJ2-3	CASSREREGRDF	TGTGCCAGCAGCCGAGAGCGGGAGGGCCGGGATTTT
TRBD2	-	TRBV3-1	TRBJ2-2	CASSQMTSGNTGELFF	TGTGCCAGCAGCCAAATGACTAGCGGGAACACCGGGGAGCTGTTTTTT
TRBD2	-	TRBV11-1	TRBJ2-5	CASSTGLAGGETQYF	TGTGCCAGCAGCACCGGACTAGCGGGAGGGGAGACCCAGTACTTC
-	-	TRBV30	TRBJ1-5	CAWSRGVSNQPQHF	TGTGCCTGGAGCCGAGGGGTTAGCAATCAGCCCCAGCATTTT
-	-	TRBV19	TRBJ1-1	CASTEGRLNTEAFF	TGTGCCAGTACCGAGGGTCGGTTAAACACTGAAGCTTTCTTT
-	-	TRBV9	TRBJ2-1	CASSVGKDEQFF	TGTGCCAGCAGCGTAGGAAAGGATGAGCAGTTCTTC
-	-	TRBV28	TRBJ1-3	CASSFFRDDSGNTIYF	TGTGCCAGCAGTTTTTTTCGGGATGACTCTGGAAACACCATATATTTT
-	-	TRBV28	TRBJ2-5	CASNLPGAGGETQYF	TGTGCCAGCAATCTTCCGGGGGCTGGGGGGGAGACCCAGTACTTC
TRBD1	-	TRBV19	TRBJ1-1	CASSRPSGTGTTEAFF	TGTGCCAGTAGTCGGCCCTCCGGGACAGGGACCACTGAAGCTTTCTTT
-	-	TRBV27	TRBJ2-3	CASSLGGGIVTDTQYF	TGTGCCAGCAGTTTAGGAGGGGGTATCGTCACAGATACGCAGTATTTT
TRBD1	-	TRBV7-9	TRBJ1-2	CASSLEGGLYGYTF	TGTGCCAGCAGCTTAGAAGGGGGCCTCTATGGCTACACCTTC
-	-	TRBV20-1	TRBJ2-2	CSQGKTGELFF	TGCAGTCAAGGGAAGACCGGGGAGCTGTTTTTT
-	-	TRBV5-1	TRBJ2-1	CASSLAVDTGSYNEQFF	TGCGCCAGCAGCTTGGCGGTCGATACGGGGAGCTACAATGAGCAGTTCTTC
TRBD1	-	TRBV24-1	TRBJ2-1	CATSEMRPGQGYNEQFF	TGTGCCACCAGTGAGATGAGGCCGGGACAGGGGTACAATGAGCAGTTCTTC
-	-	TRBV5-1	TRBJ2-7	CASSRHSGMTNEQYF	TGCGCCAGCAGCCGACATTCCGGGATGACTAACGAGCAGTACTTC
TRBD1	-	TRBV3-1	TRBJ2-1	CASSLRPGQGGNEQFF	TGTGCCAGCAGCCTTCGCCCGGGACAGGGAGGCAATGAGCAGTTCTTC
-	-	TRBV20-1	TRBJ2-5	CSARQATSGETQYF	TGCAGTGCTAGACAAGCTACTAGTGGGGAGACCCAGTACTTC
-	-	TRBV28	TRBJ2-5	CASSSTSRETQYF	TGTGCCAGCAGTTCGACTAGTCGGGAGACCCAGTACTTC
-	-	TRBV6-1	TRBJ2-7	CASSEFLQGRSEQYF	TGTGCCAGCAGTGAATTCTTACAGGGACGTTCCGAGCAGTACTTC
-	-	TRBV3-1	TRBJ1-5	CASSQDLGADQPQHF	TGTGCCAGCAGCCAAGATTTGGGGGCGGATCAGCCCCAGCATTTT
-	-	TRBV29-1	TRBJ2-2	CSVGQGGGGELFF	TGCAGCGTTGGGCAGGGAGGAGGCGGGGAGCTGTTTTTT
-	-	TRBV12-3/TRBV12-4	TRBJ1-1	CASSSIPQGNTEAFF	TGTGCCAGCAGTTCCATCCCACAGGGGAACACTGAAGCTTTCTTT
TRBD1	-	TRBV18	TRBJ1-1	CASSPRGTGGLGTEAFF	TGTGCCAGCTCACCTCGCGGGACAGGGGGCTTAGGCACTGAAGCTTTCTTT
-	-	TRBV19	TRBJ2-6	CASSIGRGPTGANVLTF	TGTGCCAGTAGCATAGGGCGGGGGCCAACTGGGGCCAACGTCCTGACTTTC
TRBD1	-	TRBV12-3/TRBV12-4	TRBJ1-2	CASMDRALYGYTF	TGTGCCAGCATGGACAGGGCACTCTATGGCTACACCTTC
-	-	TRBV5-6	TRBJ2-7	CASSFGITDPLPYEQYF	TGTGCCAGCAGCTTTGGAATCACCGACCCGTTACCCTACGAGCAGTACTTC
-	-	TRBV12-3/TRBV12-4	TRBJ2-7	CASSPGQPGAYEQYF	TGTGCCAGCAGTCCCGGACAGCCTGGGGCCTACGAGCAGTACTTC
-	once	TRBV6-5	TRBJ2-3	CASRGRLEADTQYF	TGTGCCAGCAGGGGCCGCCTCGAGGCAGATACGCAGTATTTT
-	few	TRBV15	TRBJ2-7	CATSRESGPYEQYF	TGTGCCACCAGCAGAGAATCAGGTCCCTACGAGCAGTACTTC
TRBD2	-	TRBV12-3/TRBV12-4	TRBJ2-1	CASTRTSGLSYNEQFF	TGTGCCAGCACCCGGACTAGCGGTCTCTCCTACAATGAGCAGTTCTTC
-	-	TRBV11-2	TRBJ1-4	CASTEPGGKLFF	TGTGCCAGCACCGAGCCGGGGGGAAAACTGTTTTTT
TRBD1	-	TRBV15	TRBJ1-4	CATSRALNRGRRDEKLFF	TGTGCCACCAGCAGAGCCCTCAACAGGGGGCGAAGAGATGAAAAACTGTTTTTT
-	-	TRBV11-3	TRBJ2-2	CASSLQGASTGELFF	TGTGCCAGCAGCTTACAGGGCGCAAGCACCGGGGAGCTGTTTTTT
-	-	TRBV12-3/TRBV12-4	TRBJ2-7	CASSLGPTSYEQYF	TGTGCCAGCAGTTTAGGACCAACATCCTACGAGCAGTACTTC
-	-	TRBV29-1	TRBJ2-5	CSVVTAGETQYF	TGCAGCGTTGTAACCGCAGGGGAGACCCAGTACTTC
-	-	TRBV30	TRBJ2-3	CAWDLGGTDTQYF	TGTGCCTGGGACCTTGGTGGCACAGATACGCAGTATTTT
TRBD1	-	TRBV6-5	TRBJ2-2	CASSYDRDYTGELFF	TGTGCCAGCAGTTACGACAGGGATTACACCGGGGAGCTGTTTTTT
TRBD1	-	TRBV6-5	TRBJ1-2	CASSYSGTGGFYGYTF	TGTGCCAGCAGTTACTCGGGGACAGGGGGTTTCTATGGCTACACCTTC
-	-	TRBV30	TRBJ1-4	CAWSVNAAVGKLFF	TGTGCCTGGAGCGTAAATGCGGCTGTGGGAAAACTGTTTTTT
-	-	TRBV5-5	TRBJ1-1	CASSYQGDTEAFF	TGTGCCAGCAGCTACCAGGGTGACACTGAAGCTTTCTTT
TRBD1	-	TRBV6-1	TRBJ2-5	CASSDYDRDGETQYF	TGTGCCAGCAGTGATTACGACAGGGACGGGGAGACCCAGTACTTC
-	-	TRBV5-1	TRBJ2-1	CASSFSSGPYNEQFF	TGCGCCAGCAGCTTCAGTAGCGGCCCCTACAATGAGCAGTTCTTC
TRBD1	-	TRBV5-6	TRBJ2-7	CASSFDPRQGTYEQYF	TGTGCCAGCAGCTTCGATCCCCGACAGGGGACCTACGAGCAGTACTTC
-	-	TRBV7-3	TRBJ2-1	CASSLSRTSGPSYNEQFF	TGTGCCAGCAGCTTAAGTAGGACGAGCGGGCCATCCTACAATGAGCAGTTCTTC